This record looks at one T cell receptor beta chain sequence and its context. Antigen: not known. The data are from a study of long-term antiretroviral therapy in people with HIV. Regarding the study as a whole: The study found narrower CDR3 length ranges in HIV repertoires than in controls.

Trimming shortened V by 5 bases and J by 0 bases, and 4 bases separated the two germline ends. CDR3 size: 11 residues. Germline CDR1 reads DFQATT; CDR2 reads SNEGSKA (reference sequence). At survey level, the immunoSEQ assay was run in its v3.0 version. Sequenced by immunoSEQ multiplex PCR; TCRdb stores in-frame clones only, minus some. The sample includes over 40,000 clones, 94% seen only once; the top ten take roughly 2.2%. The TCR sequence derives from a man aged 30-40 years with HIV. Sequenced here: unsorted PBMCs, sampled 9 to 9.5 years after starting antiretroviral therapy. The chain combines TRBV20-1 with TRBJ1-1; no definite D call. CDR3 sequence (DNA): TGCAGTGCTTACGTGAACACTGAAGCTTTCTTT. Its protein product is CSAYVNTEAFF.